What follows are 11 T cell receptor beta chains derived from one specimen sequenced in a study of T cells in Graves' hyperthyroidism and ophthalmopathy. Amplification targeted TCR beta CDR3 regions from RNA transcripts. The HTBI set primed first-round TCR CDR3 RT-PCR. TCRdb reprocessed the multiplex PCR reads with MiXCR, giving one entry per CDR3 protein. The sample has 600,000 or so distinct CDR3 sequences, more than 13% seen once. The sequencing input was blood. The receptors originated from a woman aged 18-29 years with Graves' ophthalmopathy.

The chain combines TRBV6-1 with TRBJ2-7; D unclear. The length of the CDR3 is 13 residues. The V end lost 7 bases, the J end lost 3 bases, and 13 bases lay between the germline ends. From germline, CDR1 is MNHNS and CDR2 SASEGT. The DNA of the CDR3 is TGTGCCAGCATGGAAGCGTACTACTACGAGCAGTACTTC. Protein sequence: CASMEAYYYEQYF.

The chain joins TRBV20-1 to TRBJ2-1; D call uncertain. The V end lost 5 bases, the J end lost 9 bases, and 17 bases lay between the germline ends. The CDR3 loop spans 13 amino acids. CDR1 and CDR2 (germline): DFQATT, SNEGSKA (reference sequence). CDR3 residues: CSASGDRGREQFF. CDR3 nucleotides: TGCAGTGCTTCAGGTGATCGAGGTCGTGAGCAGTTCTTC.

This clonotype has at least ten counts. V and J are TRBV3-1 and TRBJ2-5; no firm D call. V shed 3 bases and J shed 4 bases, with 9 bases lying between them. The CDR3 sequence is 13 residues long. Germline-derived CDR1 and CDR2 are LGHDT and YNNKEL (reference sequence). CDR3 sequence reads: CASSQNPGETQYF. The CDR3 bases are TGTGCCAGCAGCCAGAACCCCGGAGAGACCCAGTACTTC.

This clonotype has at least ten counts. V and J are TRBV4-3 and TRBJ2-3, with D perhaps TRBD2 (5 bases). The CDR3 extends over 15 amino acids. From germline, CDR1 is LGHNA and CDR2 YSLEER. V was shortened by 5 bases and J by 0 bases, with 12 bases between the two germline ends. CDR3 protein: CASSSRGSSTDTQYF. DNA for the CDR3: TGCGCCAGCAGCTCCCGCGGGTCCAGCACAGATACGCAGTATTTT.

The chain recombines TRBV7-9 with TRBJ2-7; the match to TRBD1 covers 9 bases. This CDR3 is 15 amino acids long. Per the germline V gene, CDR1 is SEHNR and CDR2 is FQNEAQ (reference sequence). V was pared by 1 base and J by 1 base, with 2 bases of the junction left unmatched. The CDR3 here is CASSLGDRVSYEQYF. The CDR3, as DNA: TGTGCCAGCAGCTTAGGGGACAGGGTATCCTACGAGCAGTACTTC.

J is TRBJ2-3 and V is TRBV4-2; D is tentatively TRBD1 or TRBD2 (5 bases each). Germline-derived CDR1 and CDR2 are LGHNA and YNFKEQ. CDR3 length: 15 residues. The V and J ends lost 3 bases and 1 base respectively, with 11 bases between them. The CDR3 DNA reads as TGTGCCAGCAGCCAGGGGGATGGGGGCACAGATACGCAGTATTTT. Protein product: CASSQGDGGTDTQYF.

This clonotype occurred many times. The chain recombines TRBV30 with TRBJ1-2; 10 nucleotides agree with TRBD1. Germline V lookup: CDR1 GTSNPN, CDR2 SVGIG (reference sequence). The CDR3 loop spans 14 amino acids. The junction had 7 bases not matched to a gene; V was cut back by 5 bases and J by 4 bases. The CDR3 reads CAWGGTGDLYGYTF. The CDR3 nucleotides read TGTGCCTGGGGGGGGACAGGGGATCTCTATGGCTACACCTTC.

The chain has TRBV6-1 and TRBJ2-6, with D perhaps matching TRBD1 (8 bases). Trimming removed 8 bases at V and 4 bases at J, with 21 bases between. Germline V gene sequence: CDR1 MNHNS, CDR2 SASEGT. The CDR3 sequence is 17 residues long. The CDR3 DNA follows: TGTGCCAGCGGGGGGGGACAGGACCTAAGAGGGGCCAACGTCCTGACTTTC. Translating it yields CASGGGQDLRGANVLTF.

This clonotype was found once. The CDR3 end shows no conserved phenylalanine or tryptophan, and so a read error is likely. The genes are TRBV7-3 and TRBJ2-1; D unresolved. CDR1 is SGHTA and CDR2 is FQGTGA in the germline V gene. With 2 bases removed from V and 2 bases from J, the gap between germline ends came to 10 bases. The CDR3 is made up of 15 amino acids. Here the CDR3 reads CASSLGPSPYNEQFS. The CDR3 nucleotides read TGTGCCAGCAGCTTAGGACCAAGCCCCTACAATGAGCAGTTCTCC.

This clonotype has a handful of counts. The CDR3 loop reads CASSPPGSNTGELFF. CDR3 DNA: TGTGCCAGCTCGCCGCCGGGGTCGAACACCGGGGAGCTGTTTTTT. V usage is TRBV18 and J usage is TRBJ2-2; weak D call: TRBD2 (5 bases). The CDR3 extends over 15 amino acids. CDR1 KGHSH and CDR2 LQKENI come from the germline V gene. The V end lost 6 bases, the J end lost 0 bases, and 11 bases lay between the germline ends.

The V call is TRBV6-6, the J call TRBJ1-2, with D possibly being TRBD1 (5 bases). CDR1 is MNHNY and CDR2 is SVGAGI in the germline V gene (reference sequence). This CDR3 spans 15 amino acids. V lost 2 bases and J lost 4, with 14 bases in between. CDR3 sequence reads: CASSYDQGRAYGYTF. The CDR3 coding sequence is TGTGCCAGCAGTTACGATCAGGGACGGGCCTATGGCTACACCTTC.